Sequencing of this T cell receptor beta chain was carried out in a study of beta chain features in type 1 diabetes. Findings and limits, study-wide: VDJ junctions from patients with type 1 diabetes contained fewer insertions and more deletions. Across patients, naive, central memory and Treg TCRB repertoires exhibited apparently greater similarity than was observed across healthy donors.

The sequenced template was cDNA made from the entire isolated RNA. This table comes from immunoSEQ multiplex PCR, and its TCRdb copy is limited to in-frame clones, with some not included. The table shows around 500,000 clones, with approximately 30% occurring only once. Every participating donor gave one draw, a heparinised blood sample averaging about 100 mL. About this clone: What it binds is not known.

This CDR3 has 15 residues. The germline gives CDR1 GTSNPN, CDR2 SVGIG (reference sequence). The junction had 7 bases not matched to a gene; V was cut back by 2 bases and J by 3 bases. The clonotype originates from a man between 18 and 29 years old in good health. The genes are TRBV30 and TRBJ2-7; 10 bases fit TRBD2. The sample consisted of naive CD4+ T cells from blood. DNA for the CDR3: TGTGCCTGGAGTTCTAGCGGGAGTTCCCTCTACGAGCAGTACTTC. It is translated as CAWSSSGSSLYEQYF.